One sample yielded the 21 T cell receptor beta chains listed below, sequenced in a study of blood T cell repertoires in COVID-19. Profiling relied on immunoSEQ multiplex PCR, and the TCRdb table lists in-frame clones only, not all of them. The table records fewer than 200,000 clones, around 79% of them present only once. The sequencing sample was made of PBMCs or T cells enriched from blood (not recorded which). The receptor set was obtained from a woman aged 65 to 85 in a cohort exposed to, infected with or recovered from COVID-19 (not recorded which).

The chain carries TRBV9 and TRBJ2-2; TRBD2 agrees at 15 bases. After removal of 4 bases from V and 5 bases from J, the junction contained 3 bases not matched to a gene. CDR1 SGDLS and CDR2 YYNGEE come from the germline V gene. The CDR3 consists of 16 residues. CDR3 DNA: TGTGCCAGCAGCCGGACTAGCGGGAGGGCTACCGGGGAGCTGTTTTTT. Translation: CASSRTSGRATGELFF.

The V and J genes are TRBV6-5 and TRBJ1-2; TRBD1 is a possible D gene (5 bases). V was pared by 7 bases and J by 8 bases, with 14 bases between. This CDR3 is 12 amino acids long. CDR1 and CDR2 (germline): MNHEY, SVGAGI. The CDR3 nucleotides read TGTGCCAGCACCCTAGGGCAGGGCGGCTACACCTTC. Its translation is CASTLGQGGYTF.

The chain combines TRBV5-5 with TRBJ2-2; D perhaps matches TRBD1 (6 bases). This CDR3 comprises 16 residues. The V end lost 4 bases, the J end lost 6 bases, and 19 bases lay between the germline ends. Germline lookup yields CDR1 SGHKS and CDR2 YYEKEE (reference sequence). CDR3 sequence reads: CASSPTGHSGSGELFF. In nucleotides, the CDR3 is TGTGCCAGCAGCCCTACAGGGCACTCAGGGTCCGGGGAGCTGTTTTTT. Full variable domain (remainder filled in from reference TRBV5-5 and TRBJ2-2): DAGVTQSPTHLIKTRGQQVTLRCSPISGHKSVSWYQQVLGQGPQFIFQYYEKEERGRGNFPDRFSARQFPNYSSELNVNALLLGDSALYLCASSPTGHSGSGELFFGEGSRLTVL.

The J gene is TRBJ1-1, the V gene TRBV14; TRBD1 matches at 7 bases. Germline values: CDR1 SGHDN, CDR2 FVKESK. Losses at the gene ends were 3 bases for V and 8 bases for J; bases not matched to a gene: 6. CDR3 length equals 13 residues. CDR3 sequence (DNA): TGTGCCAGCAGCCAGGCCCTGACAGGGGAAGCTTTCTTT. It codes for CASSQALTGEAFF.

The chain employs TRBV7-3 and TRBJ2-1, with D possibly being TRBD2 (6 bases). CDR1 SGHTA and CDR2 FQGTGA come from the germline V gene. The CDR3 contains 15 residues. V dropped 5 bases and J dropped 4 bases, with 15 bases sitting between them. CDR3 nucleotide sequence: TGTGCCAGCAGCCCGACGTTCGGGGGATACAATGAGCAGTTCTTC. Translation: CASSPTFGGYNEQFF.

This chain uses TRBV4-1 with TRBJ2-1; 10 positions agree with TRBD2. Trimming removed 4 bases from V and 7 bases from J; junction bases left unmatched: 13. The germline V gene encodes CDR1 MGHRA and CDR2 YSYEKL. The CDR3 is 17 residues long. The CDR3 loop is CASSRRGSGRAGNEQFF. The DNA for the CDR3 is TGCGCCAGCAGCCGCCGAGGAAGCGGGAGGGCCGGGAATGAGCAGTTCTTC.

This clone was detected many times. The chain carries TRBV5-6 and TRBJ2-2, with 7 bases aligning to TRBD1. This CDR3 has 16 residues. CDR1 SGHDT and CDR2 YYEEEE come from the germline V gene. With V trimmed by 1 base and J by 6 bases, 9 bases remained unmatched. DNA of the CDR3: TGTGCCAGCAGCTTGTCACCAGGGGGAAGGGCCGGGGAGCTGTTTTTT. Amino acid sequence: CASSLSPGGRAGELFF.

The V and J genes are TRBV18 and TRBJ2-3, with D possibly being TRBD2 (6 bases). The length of the CDR3 is 15 residues. V dropped 8 bases and J dropped 6 bases, with 21 bases sitting between them. Germline V CDR1 and CDR2: KGHSH, LQKENI. Written as DNA, the CDR3 is TGTGCCAGCGCCCCAAAGGTAGCGGATCCCGATACGCAGTATTTT. This gives the protein CASAPKVADPDTQYF.

The rearrangement uses TRBV5-1 and TRBJ2-5, with 7 bases fitting TRBD1. The J segment lost 3 bases and the V segment lost 4 bases, leaving 6 bases of the junction unmatched. Germline CDR1 and CDR2: SGHRS and YFSETQ. This CDR3 region has 14 residues. The DNA for the CDR3 is TGCGCCAGCAGCACCGACAGGGCTGAAGAGACCCAGTACTTC. Its protein product is CASSTDRAEETQYF. The full variable domain, its missing parts supplied by reference TRBV5-1 and TRBJ2-5, is KAGVTQTPRYLIKTRGQQVTLSCSPISGHRSVSWYQQTPGQGLQFLFEYFSETQRNKGNFPGRFSGRQFSNSRSEMNVSTLELGDSALYLCASSTDRAEETQYFGPGTRLLVL.

The V call is TRBV4-3, the J call TRBJ2-2, with D tentatively TRBD2 (6 bases). Germline V gene data show CDR1 as LGHNA and CDR2 as YSLEER. The CDR3 runs 19 residues. V gave up 0 bases and J gave up 2 bases, with 19 bases separating them. CDR3 sequence (DNA): TGCGCCAGCAGCCAAGATCCCTCTTCGGTAGCGGATAACACCGGGGAGCTGTTTTTT. Protein: CASSQDPSSVADNTGELFF.

The V call is TRBV18, the J call TRBJ1-3; D is undetermined. The CDR3 covers 14 residues. Trimming took 3 bases from V and 5 from J, leaving 11 bases between them. Germline V gene lookup returns CDR1 KGHSH and CDR2 LQKENI. In nucleotides, the CDR3 is TGTGCCAGCTCACCTACGACTTCTAGAAACACCATATATTTT. Its protein product is CASSPTTSRNTIYF. Full variable domain (remainder filled in from reference TRBV18 and TRBJ1-3): NAGVMQNPRHLVRRRGQEARLRCSPMKGHSHVYWYRQLPEEGLKFMVYLQKENIIDESGMPKERFSAEFPKEGPSILRIQQVVRGDSAAYFCASSPTTSRNTIYFGEGSWLTVV.

The CDR3 loop reads CASSYYPTEDNSPLHF. The CDR3 DNA reads TGTGCCAGCAGTTACTACCCGACGGAGGATAATTCACCCCTCCACTTT. The V gene is TRBV6-5, the J gene TRBJ1-6, with unresolved D. Trimming pared 1 base from V and 5 bases from J, leaving 12 bases between. The germline V gene encodes CDR1 MNHEY and CDR2 SVGAGI. CDR3 length equals 16 residues.

This clone was observed a few times. The DNA for the CDR3 is TGTGCCACCAGTGATACTCTAGCGGGAGTGGGGGAGCAGTACTTC. It is translated as CATSDTLAGVGEQYF. This sequence joins TRBV24-1 and TRBJ2-7; 10 bases agree with TRBD2. Looked up from germline, CDR1 is KGHDR and CDR2 is SFDVKD. Losses at the gene ends were 3 bases for V and 7 bases for J; bases not matched to a gene: 8. The CDR3 loop spans 15 amino acids.

This clone was seen a handful of times. The rearrangement joins TRBV7-9 to TRBJ2-5; TRBD2 matches at 7 bases. This CDR3 contains 15 residues. V dropped 8 bases and J dropped 1; count of bases not matched to a gene: 10. The germline CDR1 and CDR2 sequences are SEHNR and FQNEAQ (reference sequence). CDR3 nucleotides: TGTGCCAGCGCGTCACGTAGCGGGCCCCAAGAGACCCAGTACTTC. Protein product: CASASRSGPQETQYF.

This chain joins TRBV19 and TRBJ1-5; D may be TRBD1 (5 bases). This CDR3 comprises 14 residues. Trimming stripped 9 bases from V and 0 bases from J, with 12 bases between. Germline CDR1 reads LNHDA; CDR2 reads SQIVND (reference sequence). The CDR3 DNA is TGTGCCAGCAGACAGAGCTCTAGCAATCAGCCCCAGCATTTT. It codes for CASRQSSSNQPQHF.

The rearrangement joins TRBV15 to TRBJ2-5, with D possibly TRBD1 on 5 matching bases. CDR3 length equals 15 residues. Trimming left V 1 base short and J 4 bases short, with 13 bases between. CDR1 LNHNV and CDR2 YYDKDF come from the germline V gene (reference sequence). The CDR3 sequence: CATSRGKGQLETQYF. The DNA for the CDR3 is TGTGCCACCAGCAGAGGGAAGGGGCAGTTAGAGACCCAGTACTTC.

This chain joins TRBV3-1 (or the pseudogene TRBV3-2) and TRBJ1-1; the match to TRBD1 covers 7 bases. Germline V gene data show CDR1 as LGHDT and CDR2 as YNNKEL (reference sequence). The CDR3 covers 12 residues. Losses at the gene ends were 1 base for V and 7 bases for J; bases not matched to a gene: 0. The CDR3 loop reads CASSQGTGEAFF. The CDR3 DNA reads TGTGCCAGCAGCCAAGGGACAGGTGAAGCTTTCTTT.

V and J are TRBV5-1 and TRBJ1-6; 7 bases agree with TRBD1. The germline V gene encodes CDR1 SGHRS and CDR2 YFSETQ. J was trimmed by 0 bases and V by 0 bases; bases with no gene match: 3. The CDR3 length is 17 residues. The DNA for the CDR3 is TGCGCCAGCAGCTTGGCGGGACAGAGCTCCTATAATTCACCCCTCCACTTT. Protein product: CASSLAGQSSYNSPLHF.

The chain uses TRBV18 and TRBJ2-7; possible D gene TRBD1, 5 bases. CDR1 is KGHSH and CDR2 is LQKENI in the germline V gene. The CDR3 is 14 amino acids. Between the trimmed V and J ends, which lost 0 bases and 3 bases, there was a span of 9 bases. CDR3 region: CASSPPGVFYEQYF. CDR3 bases: TGTGCCAGCTCACCACCAGGGGTATTCTACGAGCAGTACTTC.

The gene calls are TRBV4-2 and TRBJ2-7; D perhaps matches TRBD1 (6 bases). The CDR3 length is 18 residues. The germline CDR1 and CDR2 sequences are LGHNA and YNFKEQ. V lost 0 bases, J lost 3 bases, and 21 bases lay in between. DNA for the CDR3: TGTGCCAGCAGCCAAGAAGGGGGAAGGGCGAGCGTAATCTACGAGCAGTACTTC. It yields the protein CASSQEGGRASVIYEQYF.

This clone was recorded once. The rearrangement joins TRBV11-2 to TRBJ1-6, with TRBD1 matching 8 bases. The CDR3 runs 14 residues. Germline lookup yields CDR1 SGHAT and CDR2 FQNNGV. V shed 5 bases, J shed 9 bases, and the junction held 6 bases outside the gene matches. The CDR3 DNA is TGTGCCAGCAGCCCAGGGGGCGACGGTTCACCCCTCCACTTT. It translates to CASSPGGDGSPLHF.